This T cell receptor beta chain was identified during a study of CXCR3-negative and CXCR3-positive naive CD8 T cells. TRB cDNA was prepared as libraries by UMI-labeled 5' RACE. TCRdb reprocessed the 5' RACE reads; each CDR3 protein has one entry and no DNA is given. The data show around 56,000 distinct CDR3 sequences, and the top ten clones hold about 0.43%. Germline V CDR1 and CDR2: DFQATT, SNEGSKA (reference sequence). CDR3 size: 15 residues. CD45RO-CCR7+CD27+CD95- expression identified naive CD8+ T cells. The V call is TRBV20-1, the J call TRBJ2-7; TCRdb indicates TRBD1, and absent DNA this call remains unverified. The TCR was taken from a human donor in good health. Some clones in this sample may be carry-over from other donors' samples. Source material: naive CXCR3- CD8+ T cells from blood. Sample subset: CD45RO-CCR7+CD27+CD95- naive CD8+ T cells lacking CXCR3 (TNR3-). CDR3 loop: CSATKAGTGAGEQYF.